This note documents a single TCR beta chain sequence. Its antigen is still unknown. This sample is part of a study of CD8+ T cells in alopecia areata. Study background: Each of the treated patients was given oral tofacitinib, 5 to 10 mg twice daily, for moderate-to-severe alopecia areata. Findings and caveats of the study: Scalp samples also contribute reads from the resident alphabeta T cells found in normal skin. Lesional scalp, notably in alopecia totalis/universalis, had clonality above that of normal scalp.

RNA extraction was followed by reverse transcription into cDNA, which acted as the sequencing template. The data were produced by immunoSEQ multiplex PCR, yet TCRdb's version contains in-frame clones alone and is incomplete. The sample carries around 140,000 clones, approximately 50% recorded once. This CDR3 spans 14 amino acids. The junction had 7 bases not matched to a gene; V was cut back by 6 bases and J by 6 bases. Germline values: CDR1 SQVTM, CDR2 ANQGSEA. Collected material from alopecia areata patients comprised lesional scalp punch biopsies and peripheral blood. The chain employs TRBV29-1 and TRBJ2-1; TRBD1 aligns across 11 bases. The TCR was taken from a human donor with alopecia areata. The sample here was CD4+ T cells sorted from blood, taken at week 0. The CDR3 nucleotides read TGCAGCGTGGATTCCGGGACAGGGGGCAATGAGCAGTTCTTC. It is translated as CSVDSGTGGNEQFF.